The 17 T cell receptor delta chains reported below all come from one sample, sequenced in a study of gamma-delta T cells after stem cell transplantation. TCRdb called clones from the RT-PCR reads again using CATT. The repertoire holds 10,000 to 13,000 delta-chain clones, approximately 39% seen once, with around 2.8% in the top ten. Sequenced: gamma-delta T cells. The receptors were sampled from a human donor. It is not recorded whose cells these are; they may come from a transplant donor.

In this sample, this clone turned up a few times. The rearrangement links TRDV1 to TRDJ1, with D possibly being TRDD3 (8 bases). Germline assignment: CDR1 TSWWSYY and CDR2 QGS. The CDR3 has 17 residues. V lost 2 bases and J 6 bases, leaving 22 bases between the germline ends. The CDR3 loop reads CALGESFLPCWGNKLIF. CDR3 nucleotide sequence: TGTGCTCTTGGGGAATCCTTCCTCCCTTGCTGGGGGAATAAACTCATCTTT.

The genes are TRDV1 and TRDJ1; 7 bases match TRDD3. The CDR3 runs 16 residues. V was pared by 0 bases and J by 3 bases, with 7 bases of the junction left unmatched. CDR1 and CDR2 (germline): TSWWSYY, QGS. The CDR3 loop reads CALGELNRGMADKLIF. DNA of the CDR3: TGTGCTCTTGGGGAACTTAACAGGGGGATGGCCGATAAACTCATCTTT.

V is TRDV2 and J is TRDJ3; 8 nucleotides agree with TRDD3. The trim removed 2 bases at V and 0 bases at J, leaving 5 bases unmatched. This CDR3 is built from 18 residues. Germline V lookup: CDR1 GEAIGNYY, CDR2 EKD. CDR3 region: CACDKLGVRSWDTRQMFF. DNA for the CDR3: TGTGCCTGTGACAAACTGGGGGTACGCTCCTGGGACACCCGACAGATGTTTTTC.

This clone has more than one count but fewer than ten. The gene calls are TRAV29/DV5 and TRDJ1; 7 bases map to TRDD3. J lost 4 bases, V lost 0 bases, and 27 bases had no gene match. This CDR3 is 21 amino acids long. Germline values: CDR1 NSMFDY, CDR2 ISSIKDK. CDR3 in amino acids: CAASAPSPPGTGERFIDKLIF. CDR3 bases: TGTGCAGCAAGCGCGCCGTCTCCACCAGGGACTGGGGAAAGGTTTATCGATAAACTCATCTTT.

This clone was detected only a few times. This chain connects TRDV1 to TRDJ1; 9 bases match TRDD3. Germline loops: CDR1 TSWWSYY, CDR2 QGS. There are 21 residues in the CDR3. The trim removed 1 base at V and 0 bases at J, leaving 18 bases unmatched. The DNA for the CDR3 is TGTGCTCTTGGGGAACGGAGGGTAAGACTGGGGGACTGTTTATACACCGATAAACTCATCTTT. Residues: CALGERRVRLGDCLYTDKLIF.

This clone has just a few counts. The chain combines TRDV2 with TRDJ1, with TRDD3 matching over 9 bases. CDR1 and CDR2 (germline): GEAIGNYY, EKD. V dropped 0 bases and J dropped 4; count of bases not matched to a gene: 8. CDR3 length equals 16 residues. Here the CDR3 DNA reads TGTGCCTGTGACACCGTCGGGGGATACTGGTGCGATAAACTCATCTTT. Amino acids: CACDTVGGYWCDKLIF.

This rearrangement joins TRDV2 to TRDJ1; D might be TRDD3 (6 bases). The CDR3 loop spans 22 amino acids. CDR1 is GEAIGNYY and CDR2 is EKD in the germline V gene. V was cut by 2 bases and J by 1 base, with 34 bases left in between. CDR3 DNA: TGTGCCTGTGACAAACCCCCGCGAGCCTACTGGGTGATACGCACCCTCACCGATAAACTCATCTTT. Its protein product is CACDKPPRAYWVIRTLTDKLIF.

CDR3 DNA: TGTGCTCTTGGGGGCCCGCCCTTCCTTGAGTACTGGGGGGTCTCGACGTACACCGATAAACTCATCTTT. Translated: CALGGPPFLEYWGVSTYTDKLIF. The chain joins TRDV1 to TRDJ1; maybe TRDD3 (8 bases). Germline V gene lookup returns CDR1 TSWWSYY and CDR2 QGS. The CDR3 runs 23 residues. Trimming shortened V by 4 bases and J by 0 bases, and 36 bases separated the two germline ends.

As regards this clone: A much larger clonotype is one base distant, so this may be a read error. The chain is built from TRDV2 and TRDJ1; 7 bases are shared with TRDD3. The length of the CDR3 is 17 residues. Germline V gene data show CDR1 as GEAIGNYY and CDR2 as EKD. CDR3 DNA: TGTGCCTGTGACACCGTGGACTGGGGATCGTACACCGAAAAACTCATCTTT. Encoded protein: CACDTVDWGSYTEKLIF.

This clone was recorded a few times. An end of the junction differs from the germline gene, which may be a read error. The same CDR3 arises from other DNA sequences in this sample as well. J is TRDJ1 and V is TRDV2, with a tentative D call TRDD2 (5 bases). This CDR3 is 16 amino acids long. CDR1 and CDR2 from the germline V gene are GEAIGNYY and EKD. CDR3 residues: CACDTASPLYTDKLIF. Written as DNA, the CDR3 is TGCGCCTGTGACACCGCTTCCCCGTTGTACACCGATAAACTCATCTTT.

The CDR3 protein is CALGEPLTGGYGETDKLIF. CDR3 bases: TGTGCTCTTGGGGAACCCCTTACTGGGGGATACGGGGAGACCGATAAACTCATCTTT. The chain uses TRDV1 and TRDJ1, with 13 bases lining up with TRDD3. The CDR3 has 19 amino acids. Germline V gene sequence: CDR1 TSWWSYY, CDR2 QGS. V lost 1 base to trimming and J lost 2 bases; unmatched junction nucleotides: 10.

The chain employs TRDV1 and TRDJ1; 9 bases fit TRDD2. The CDR3 consists of 19 residues. CDR1 and CDR2 (germline): TSWWSYY, QGS. V lost 1 base to trimming and J lost 7 bases; unmatched junction nucleotides: 19. The CDR3 protein is CALGERLLPTTGDGGKLIF. In nucleotides, the CDR3 is TGTGCTCTTGGGGAACGACTCCTTCCTACTACTGGGGATGGGGGTAAACTCATCTTT.

The J gene is TRDJ1, the V gene TRDV3; 11 nucleotides align to TRDD3. The CDR3 totals 19 residues. Unmatched junction bases numbered 22, after V lost 4 bases and J lost 3 bases. Germline CDR1 and CDR2: TVYSNPD and GDNSRS (reference sequence). This chain's CDR3 is CAYTSYDLLGDRDADKLIF. The CDR3 DNA reads TGTGCCTACACTTCCTACGACCTACTGGGGGATAGGGATGCCGATAAACTCATCTTT. Complete variable domain (other parts from reference TRDV3 and TRDJ1): CDKVTQSSPDQTVASGSEVVLLCTYDTVYSNPDLFWYRIRPDYSFQFVFYGDNSRSEGADFTQGRFSVKHILTQKAFHLVISPVRTEDSATYYCAYTSYDLLGDRDADKLIFGKGTRVTVEP.

V is TRDV3 and J is TRDJ1; D gene unclear. Germline values: CDR1 TVYSNPD, CDR2 GDNSRS (reference sequence). V was trimmed by 2 bases and J by 0 bases, leaving 13 bases between them. The CDR3 has 14 amino acids. The CDR3 sequence: CAFSLDLYTDKLIF. DNA for the CDR3: TGTGCCTTTTCCCTGGACCTTTACACCGATAAACTCATCTTT.

This clone has only a few counts. The rearrangement links TRDV1 to TRDJ1; TRDD2 might be the D (6 bases). CDR1 and CDR2 from the germline V gene are TSWWSYY and QGS. This CDR3 has 23 amino acids. Trimming shortened V by 5 bases and J by 0 bases, and 37 bases separated the two germline ends. CDR3 nucleotide sequence: TGTGCTCTTGGGTTACCTGGATCCCTTCCCCACGGAGACGCGAGTGATTACACCGATAAACTCATCTTT. Amino acids: CALGLPGSLPHGDASDYTDKLIF.

The chain carries TRDV1 and TRDJ1, with 11 bases fitting TRDD3. The CDR3 is 23 amino acids. The V segment lost 1 base and the J segment 7 bases; nucleotides outside the gene matches: 29. Germline V gene data show CDR1 as TSWWSYY and CDR2 as QGS. This CDR3 is CALGEPSHLRRYGGYGSGGKLIF. CDR3 in DNA: TGTGCTCTTGGGGAACCATCGCACCTACGTCGCTATGGGGGATACGGGTCGGGCGGTAAACTCATCTTT.

This chain joins TRDV1 and TRDJ1; possibly TRDD2 for D (5 bases). V lost 1 base and J lost 0, with 12 bases in between. The CDR3 is made up of 16 amino acids. Germline assignment: CDR1 TSWWSYY and CDR2 QGS. CDR3 bases: TGTGCTCTTGGGGAACACCCCCTTCGGTACACCGATAAACTCATCTTT. Residues: CALGEHPLRYTDKLIF.